This TCR beta chain stems from a study of OX40 agonist ivuxolimab in advanced cancers. Study overall: People who had prior anti-PD-1, anti-PD-L1 or anti-CTLA-4 therapy could take part, and under 45% had some.

Details on this clone: Its antigen is unidentified.

Study-wide findings and caveats: There were, on average, more expanded clones in CD8+ T cells than in CD4+.

Sequenced by immunoSEQ multiplex PCR; TCRdb stores in-frame clones only, minus some. The data hold 60,000 to 85,000 clones, with 87% observed a single time. The CDR3 covers 15 residues. Germline V gene sequence: CDR1 SGHAT, CDR2 FQNNGV. The V segment lost 2 bases and the J segment 2 bases; nucleotides outside the gene matches: 4. The chain carries TRBV11-2 and TRBJ2-7; TRBD2 aligns across 9 bases. The source was CD4+ or CD8+ T cells sorted from blood, collected in a trial of the OX40 agonist ivuxolimab. This TCR came from an adult with an advanced solid tumor such as melanoma, head and neck, liver or kidney cancer. CDR3 coding DNA: TGTGCCAGCAGCTTATGGACTAGCGCTCCCTACGAGCAGTACTTC. This codes for CASSLWTSAPYEQYF.